This entry describes one T cell receptor (beta chain). Its antigen is unidentified. The data originate from a study of cytomegalovirus exposure and HLA in healthy donors. From germline, CDR1 is KGHSH and CDR2 LQKENI. The CDR3 is made up of 14 amino acids. Trimming took 0 bases from V and 6 from J, leaving 8 bases between them. Study results and caveats: Listed as cytomegalovirus-associated were roughly 180 TCR beta chains. In vitro experiments confirmed that a few CMV-associated chains were specific for CMV antigens. Cytomegalovirus status, reportedly, was diagnosed with high specificity and sensitivity by the classifier.

Sequenced by immunoSEQ multiplex PCR; TCRdb stores in-frame clones only, minus some. The profile shows about 180,000 clones, around 85% of them singletons. A 120-subject validation cohort, separate from the approximately 670-subject first cohort, supplied the donors. The TCR was taken from a man aged 18 to 35 in good health and CMV-seropositive. The sequencing input was PBMCs. The V gene is TRBV18, the J gene TRBJ2-2; D is unresolved. CDR3 amino acids: CASSPPESAGELFF. The CDR3 DNA sequence: TGTGCCAGCTCACCACCGGAAAGCGCCGGGGAGCTGTTTTTT.